This TCR beta chain was captured by sequencing in a study of memory CD4+ T cells and cytomegalovirus serostatus. Looked up from germline, CDR1 is SGHRS and CDR2 is YFSETQ. This CDR3 spans 12 amino acids. V was shortened by 4 bases and J by 10 bases, with 14 bases between the two germline ends. Single viable CD3+CD4+CD8-CD45RO+ cells were sorted as the memory CD4+ T cells. CMV serostatus came from serum IgG against pp150, pp28, p38, p52. Some clones are missing from TCRdb's copy, which holds only in-frame ones; the method was immunoSEQ multiplex PCR. The table shows about 50,000 clones, with around 78% occurring only once.

The chain is built from TRBV5-1 and TRBJ1-1; perhaps TRBD1 as D (5 bases). This receptor was identified in an adult in good health and CMV-seronegative. Material: memory CD4+ T cells from blood. CDR3 protein: CASSGGDSGAFF. In DNA, the CDR3 is TGCGCCAGCAGCGGGGGAGACAGTGGAGCTTTCTTT.